This T cell receptor beta chain was obtained from a study of chemoradiotherapy in HPV16-positive cancers. Findings and caveats of the study: Functional assays defining HPV-specific T cells used only a couple of HPV16-positive patients. For HPV16-positive patients, expanding HPV-responsive T cells associated with longer recurrence-free survival. During treatment, candidate HPV-specific clones and E7-related motifs expanded in tumor.

Only in-frame clones appear in the TCRdb table, and some are missing; sequencing was by immunoSEQ multiplex PCR. Counted here are under 15,000 clones, roughly 89% occurring once; the ten biggest clones make up more than 20%. Repertoires were sampled repeatedly during chemoradiotherapy. V trimming: 0 bases; J trimming: 1 base; junction bases outside the gene matches: 4. The CDR3 totals 16 residues. Looked up from germline, CDR1 is SGDLS and CDR2 is YYNGEE. Comments on this clone: Its antigen is undetermined.

The rearrangement links TRBV9 to TRBJ2-3; TRBD2 aligns across 8 bases. This receptor was taken from a human donor with HPV-associated anogenital cancer. Sequenced material: blood, taken from a patient who underwent chemoradiotherapy. The CDR3 DNA follows: TGTGCCAGCAGCGTAGACCCGGGGGGGGGCACAGATACGCAGTATTTT. This codes for CASSVDPGGGTDTQYF.